The 14 T cell receptor beta chains in this list originate from one sample, sequenced in a study of T cells in Graves' hyperthyroidism and ophthalmopathy. Amplified regions were TCR beta CDR3 sequences from RNA transcripts. TCR CDR3 regions were first amplified by RT-PCR with HTBI primers. TCRdb independently ran MiXCR on the multiplex PCR reads; one entry per CDR3 protein. Of 380,000 or so distinct CDR3 sequences in the sample, around an eighth are singletons; the top ten hold less than 25%. Sequencing was performed on blood. The receptors here all came from a man between 25 and 39 years old with Graves' hyperthyroidism that later progressed to Graves' ophthalmopathy.

This clonotype occurred many times. The chain couples TRBV5-6 to TRBJ2-7; no reliable D call. The CDR3 length is 16 residues. V lost 0 bases to trimming and J lost 3 bases, with 16 bases between them. Germline V gene data show CDR1 as SGHDT and CDR2 as YYEEEE. In nucleotides, the CDR3 is TGTGCCAGCAGCTTGGCCGTAGCAGGTTCCTTCTACGAGCAGTACTTC. This sequence encodes CASSLAVAGSFYEQYF. Drawing the rest from reference TRBV5-6 and TRBJ2-7, the complete variable domain is DAGVTQSPTHLIKTRGQQVTLRCSPKSGHDTVSWYQQALGQGPQFIFQYYEEEERQRGNFPDRFSGHQFPNYSSELNVNALLLGDSALYLCASSLAVAGSFYEQYFGPGTRLTVT.

The genes are TRBV30 and TRBJ2-7; 8 positions agree with TRBD1. V was clipped by 0 bases and J by 1 base; unmatched bases: 11. The germline gives CDR1 GTSNPN, CDR2 SVGIG (reference sequence). The CDR3 covers 17 residues. The CDR3 is CAWSVRLGQGPSYEQYF. For the CDR3, the DNA is TGTGCCTGGAGTGTACGCCTCGGACAGGGACCTTCCTACGAGCAGTACTTC.

The count of this clonotype is one. This may arise from a read error, as a much more abundant clone is one base away. The missing conserved phenylalanine or tryptophan at the end of this CDR3 makes a read error likely. V is TRBV2 and J is TRBJ2-5, with D maybe TRBD2 (5 bases). V lost 1 base and J lost 5, with 11 bases in between. The CDR3 runs 14 residues. From germline, CDR1 is SNHLY and CDR2 FYNNEI. In nucleotides, the CDR3 is TGTGCCAGCAGTGAAGGTATCCGAGGGGAGACCCAGTACGTC. Translated: CASSEGIRGETQYV.

The V and J genes are TRBV5-1 and TRBJ1-3; the D is unclear. The CDR3 sequence is 14 residues long. Trimming shortened V by 6 bases and J by 0 bases, and 10 bases separated the two germline ends. In germline, CDR1 is SGHRS, CDR2 YFSETQ. CDR3 sequence reads: CASTSTGSGNTIYF. The CDR3 coding sequence is TGCGCCAGCACTTCGACCGGCTCTGGAAACACCATATATTTT.

The sample holds many counts of this clonotype. V is TRBV12-3 or TRBV12-4 and J is TRBJ2-3, with D possibly called TRBD1 or TRBD2 (5 bases each). Trimming took off 8 bases at V and 1 base at J, with 16 bases between the two ends. The CDR3 has 15 amino acids. CDR3 DNA: TGTGCCAGCTCTTCGGGGCTGTTGGGCACAGATACGCAGTATTTT. It translates to CASSSGLLGTDTQYF.

To note about this clonotype: The junction departs from the called germline gene at one end, perhaps through a read error. The genes are TRBV6-1 and TRBJ1-2; D possibly corresponds to TRBD1 (6 bases). In germline, CDR1 is MNHNS, CDR2 SASEGT. The CDR3 is 13 amino acids. The CDR3 here is CASSLDRTYGCTF. The CDR3 region has the DNA TGTGCCAGCAGTCTCGACAGGACTTATGGCTGCACCTTC.

This clonotype was seen only a few times. The chain has TRBV5-1 and TRBJ2-3; D gene uncertain. Per germline, CDR1 SGHRS and CDR2 YFSETQ. V was trimmed by 1 base and J by 4 bases, leaving 10 bases between them. The CDR3 loop spans 14 amino acids. The CDR3 bases are TGCGCCAGCAGCTTGACATGGAGCGCAGATACGCAGTATTTT. Translating it yields CASSLTWSADTQYF.

The rearrangement uses TRBV7-9 and TRBJ1-2, with D possibly being TRBD1 (5 bases). The CDR3 is 12 residues long. Trimming took 5 bases from V and 6 from J, leaving 10 bases between them. Germline V gene data show CDR1 as SEHNR and CDR2 as FQNEAQ (reference sequence). Here the CDR3 reads CASSPRTNGYTF. DNA of the CDR3: TGTGCCAGCAGCCCCCGGACAAATGGCTACACCTTC.

This clonotype was detected only a few times. A read error may be the cause here, since a much bigger clone is one base away. The CDR3 DNA reads TGTGCCAGCAGGCCGGGACATCAAACCACTGAAGCTTTCTTT. Protein: CASRPGHQTTEAFF. The chain carries TRBV2 and TRBJ1-1; D possibly corresponds to TRBD1 (6 bases). This CDR3 is built from 14 residues. CDR1 and CDR2 from the germline V gene are SNHLY and FYNNEI. V was cut by 6 bases and J by 4 bases, with 15 bases left in between.

This clonotype was observed many times. The chain links TRBV12-3 or TRBV12-4 to TRBJ2-3; 9 nucleotides line up with TRBD2. J was trimmed by 4 bases and V by 6 bases; bases with no gene match: 14. The CDR3 contains 17 residues. The CDR3 DNA reads as TGTGCCAGCAGGCCCCCTTCCGTGCGGGGGGGCTCAGATACGCAGTATTTT. Protein: CASRPPSVRGGSDTQYF.

The chain employs TRBV27 and TRBJ1-6; tentatively, D is TRBD1 (5 bases). The ends were cut back, 5 bases at V and 9 bases at J, with 14 bases in the middle. This CDR3 comprises 14 residues. Germline CDR1 MNHEY, CDR2 SMNVEV (reference sequence). Here the CDR3 reads CASSATGGSSPLHF. The CDR3 DNA is TGTGCCAGCAGTGCAACGGGGGGGAGTTCACCCCTCCACTTT.

This clonotype showed up just a few times. V is TRBV14 and J is TRBJ1-2; the D is unclear. Trimming shortened V by 0 bases and J by 8 bases, and 10 bases separated the two germline ends. The CDR3 consists of 13 residues. Germline-derived CDR1 and CDR2 are SGHDN and FVKESK. This CDR3 is CASSQDEGFGYTF. As DNA, the CDR3 is TGTGCCAGCAGCCAAGACGAGGGTTTCGGCTACACCTTC.

This clonotype occurred many times. This chain connects TRBV28 to TRBJ2-3, with D tentatively TRBD1 (6 bases). CDR1 MDHEN and CDR2 SYDVKM come from the germline V gene. CDR3 size: 13 residues. V was cut by 10 bases and J by 5 bases, with 16 bases left in between. The CDR3 loop reads CATLFPGEDTQYF. CDR3 in DNA: TGTGCCACCCTTTTTCCAGGGGAAGATACGCAGTATTTT.

In its sample, this clonotype was seen many times. The chain has TRBV2 and TRBJ2-1; D not certain. V was trimmed by 7 bases and J by 9 bases, leaving 19 bases between them. Per germline, CDR1 SNHLY and CDR2 FYNNEI. The CDR3 totals 14 residues. CDR3 DNA: TGTGCCAGCATACCTAGGCCGCTTATGGTTGAGCAGTTCTTC. Amino acids: CASIPRPLMVEQFF.